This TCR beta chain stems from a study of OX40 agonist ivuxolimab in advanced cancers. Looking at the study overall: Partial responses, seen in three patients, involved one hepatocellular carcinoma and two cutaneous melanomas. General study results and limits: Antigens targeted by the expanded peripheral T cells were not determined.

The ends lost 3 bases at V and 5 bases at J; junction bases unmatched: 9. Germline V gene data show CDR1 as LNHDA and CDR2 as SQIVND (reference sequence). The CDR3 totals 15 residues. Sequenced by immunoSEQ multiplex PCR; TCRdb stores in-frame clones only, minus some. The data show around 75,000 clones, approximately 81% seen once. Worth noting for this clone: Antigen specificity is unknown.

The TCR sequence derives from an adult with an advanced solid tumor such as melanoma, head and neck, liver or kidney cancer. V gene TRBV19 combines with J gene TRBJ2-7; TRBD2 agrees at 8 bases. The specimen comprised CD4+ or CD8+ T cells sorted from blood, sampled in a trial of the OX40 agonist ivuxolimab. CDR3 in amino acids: CASSMSSSGGHEQYF. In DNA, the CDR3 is TGTGCCAGTAGTATGTCGTCCAGCGGGGGCCACGAGCAGTACTTC.